Below are 5 T cell receptor beta chains sequenced from a single sample in a study of T cells after yellow fever vaccination. MiXCR was run by TCRdb on the 5' RACE reads, yielding one entry per CDR3 protein. The table records 250,000 to 350,000 distinct CDR3 sequences, roughly 7% of them present only once. Here the sequenced sample was PBMCs, taken roughly 46 days after the first yellow fever vaccination. These receptors originate from a man younger than 35 who received the YFV17D yellow fever vaccine.

This clonotype was found many times. The gene calls are TRBV7-2 and TRBJ1-1, with a possible D match to TRBD1 (6 bases). V dropped 1 base and J dropped 11 bases, with 26 bases sitting between them. This CDR3 comprises 17 residues. In germline, CDR1 is SGHTA, CDR2 FQGNSA. CDR3 nucleotide sequence: TGTGCCAGCAGCTTAGTAGAGGATGCCTGGAGGGGGATGAATGCTTTCTTT. This translates into CASSLVEDAWRGMNAFF. The full variable domain, rest sourced from reference TRBV7-2 and TRBJ1-1, is GAGVSQSPSNKVTEKGKDVELRCDPISGHTALYWYRQSLGQGLEFLIYFQGNSAPDKSGLPSDRFSAERTGGSVSTLTIQRTQQEDSAVYLCASSLVEDAWRGMNAFFGQGTRLTVV.

The chain is built from TRBV6-5 and TRBJ2-7; TRBD1 is a possible D gene (7 bases). The CDR3 has 14 amino acids. CDR1 and CDR2 (germline): MNHEY, SVGAGI. Trimming shortened V by 0 bases and J by 6 bases, and 12 bases separated the two germline ends. The CDR3 reads CASSYSRQGGEQYF. The DNA of the CDR3 is TGTGCCAGCAGTTACTCACGGCAGGGGGGCGAGCAGTACTTC.

The J gene is TRBJ2-7, the V gene TRBV29-1; D is ambiguous. V was pared by 1 base and J by 4 bases, with 8 bases between. CDR1 SQVTM and CDR2 ANQGSEA come from the germline V gene. The CDR3 has 12 amino acids. Here the CDR3 DNA reads TGCAGCGTTGAAGTTGTCGGGTACGAGCAGTACTTC. Translation gives CSVEVVGYEQYF.

The V gene is TRBV5-4, the J gene TRBJ2-1; weak D call: TRBD2 (5 bases). From germline, CDR1 is SGHNT and CDR2 YYREEE (reference sequence). This CDR3 spans 14 amino acids. The V end lost 1 base, the J end lost 4 bases, and 9 bases lay between the germline ends. DNA for the CDR3: TGTGCCAGCAGCTTGAGGAGGTCTTACAATGAGCAGTTCTTC. Its translation: CASSLRRSYNEQFF.

The chain has TRBV7-9 and TRBJ2-7, with TRBD1 matching over 8 bases. This CDR3 region has 16 residues. Germline-derived CDR1 and CDR2 are SEHNR and FQNEAQ (reference sequence). The V and J ends lost 5 bases and 3 bases, in that order; junction bases with no gene match: 12. CDR3: CASSRPAGQAHYEQYF. The CDR3 nucleotides read TGTGCCAGCAGCCGACCTGCGGGACAGGCCCACTACGAGCAGTACTTC.